One T cell receptor beta chain is described in this entry. Its antigen is still unknown. No base quality information exists; no much larger clone differs at one position. The source of the sample is a study of blood T cell repertoires in COVID-19 (dated by TCRdb to 2019 to 2021). Study-level background: Samples from collaborators originated in the United States, Italy and Spain and spanned both the acute and convalescent phases of COVID-19. The material from the prospective study consisted of cDNA or gDNA derived from T cells, B-cell-depleted T cells, or PBMCs. Deeply sampled blood TCRbeta repertoires from subjects exposed to, actively infected with, or recovered from COVID-19 were included in the dataset. Sample metadata almost always included a de-identified subject ID, COVID-19 status, age in years and sex. The samples were drawn from the first 160 participants of the ongoing ImmuneRACE study and from some 1,300 subjects provided by 6 global collaborators. Where available, HLA class I and class II types were taken from metadata supplied by the sample provider and were not determined by assay-based typing. The repertoires were released in a freely available public database intended as a resource for research on the immune response to SARS-CoV-2.

What the research found in general, with its limitations: The amount of clinical and demographic metadata varied by source and participant and was provided uncurated.

A second Seattle source provided samples from volunteer blood donors who had recovered from COVID-19. The collaborating institutions used their own protocols to collect whole blood in K2EDTA tubes. For TCRbeta analysis, collaborators shipped samples as frozen whole blood, isolated PBMCs, or DNA extracted from either of those sample types. The immunoSEQ Assay, a bias-controlled multiplex PCR, was used to amplify TCRbeta CDR3 regions from genomic DNA. As for the original processing: The number of nucleated cells in each sample was estimated by amplification of reference gene primers within the assay. To quantify the absolute abundance of each unique TCRbeta CDR3 rearrangement, sequence reads were collapsed and filtered. Productive Simpson clonality was computed per sample as the square root of Simpson's diversity index over productive rearrangements. TCRdb stores this immuneACCESS table with in-frame sequences only. Part of the clones is absent; in the studies checked, under half of the shortfall reflects unresolved V genes, and no reason is known for the rest. V and J calls and clone size come straight from that table; D and trimming were deduced from the DNA. The sample table lists about 280,000 clones, 70% to 90% of them with a count of one. The ten largest clones take up 2.1% of the sample.

The germline V gene (reference sequence) gives CDR1 as MNHEY and CDR2 as SMNVEV. The CDR3 runs 12 residues from the cysteine to the phenylalanine. The read is trimmed to its CDR3 DNA, 36 bases read in frame from base 1. The germline ends are 9 bases apart after V is trimmed by 3 bases and J by 6 bases. This sequence was found in a woman in her 30s who had recovered from COVID-19. Sequencing was carried out using peripheral blood. The rearrangement combines TRBV27 with TRBJ2-7, with a weak D call of TRBD1 (6 bases match). The sequence in DNA is TGTGCCAGCAGTTTTACAGGGTTCGAGCAGTACTTC. Its protein reads: CASSFTGFEQYF.